The 23 T cell receptor beta chains listed next were all sequenced from one sample in a study of blood T cell repertoires in COVID-19 (TCRdb year 2020). The library was built by means of the immunoSEQ multiplex PCR assay. This is the immuneACCESS table as TCRdb keeps it, with only in-frame sequences that have V and J called. A part of the clones is gone; compared with another copy, unresolved V genes explain less than half, and the rest is unexplained. For this sample the table gives fewer than 450,000 clones, of which around nine tenths were detected only once. The top ten constitute 5.5% to 7.5% of the sample. The specimen was peripheral blood. These TCRs come from an older woman with COVID-19, enrolled during active disease.

The rearrangement joins TRBV5-1 to TRBJ1-1, with 10 bases that match TRBD1. The CDR3 totals 14 residues. The germline gives CDR1 SGHRS, CDR2 YFSETQ. V lost 7 bases to trimming and J lost 1 base; unmatched junction nucleotides: 4. The CDR3 loop reads CASAGTGANTEAFF. As DNA, the CDR3 is TGCGCCAGCGCCGGGACAGGGGCGAACACTGAAGCTTTCTTT.

The rearrangement uses TRBV6-2 or TRBV6-3 and TRBJ1-1; D is possibly TRBD1 (5 bases). Trimming stripped 2 bases from V and 5 bases from J, with 15 bases between. This CDR3 region has 15 residues. Germline V gene data show CDR1 as MNHEY and CDR2 as SVGEGT. The CDR3 bases are TGTGCCAGCAGTTACCCCCTGGGGCAGATTACTGAAGCTTTCTTT. Its protein is CASSYPLGQITEAFF.

This rearrangement joins TRBV5-1 to TRBJ2-1, with TRBD1 as a possible D gene (6 bases). V shed 0 bases and J shed 3 bases, with 10 bases lying between them. The CDR3 sequence is 15 residues long. CDR1 is SGHRS and CDR2 is YFSETQ in the germline V gene. In nucleotides, the CDR3 is TGCGCCAGCAGCTTGGGCAGGACAGACTACAATGAGCAGTTCTTC. This gives the protein CASSLGRTDYNEQFF.

The rearrangement joins TRBV27 to TRBJ2-5, with 8 bases fitting TRBD2. The CDR3 has 15 amino acids. Germline CDR1 MNHEY, CDR2 SMNVEV (reference sequence). V lost 4 bases and J lost 2; bases outside the gene matches: 6. The CDR3 DNA follows: TGTGCCAGCAGTTCTACTAGCGGACTACAAGAGACCCAGTACTTC. As protein: CASSSTSGLQETQYF.

This clone was recorded once. J is TRBJ1-4 and V is TRBV10-3, with D uncertain. This CDR3 comprises 13 residues. V was pared by 8 bases and J by 0 bases, with 7 bases between. Germline V gives CDR1 ENHRY, CDR2 SYGVKD. This chain's CDR3 is CAISPATNEKLFF. For the CDR3, the DNA is TGTGCCATCTCTCCTGCAACTAATGAAAAACTGTTTTTT.

The chain joins TRBV28 to TRBJ2-1; 7 nucleotides line up with TRBD2. J gave up 6 bases and V 9 bases, and 8 bases lay outside the gene matches. CDR1 is MDHEN and CDR2 is SYDVKM in the germline V gene. This CDR3 region has 13 residues. This CDR3 reads CASSGTNVNEQFF. The CDR3 nucleotides read TGTGCCAGTTCCGGGACTAACGTCAATGAGCAGTTCTTC.

The V and J genes are TRBV5-1 and TRBJ2-1, with 7 bases fitting TRBD1. Germline CDR1 SGHRS, CDR2 YFSETQ. The CDR3 sequence is 13 residues long. The junction had 8 bases not matched to a gene; V was cut back by 4 bases and J by 10 bases. This CDR3 is CASSTGQHGEQFF. CDR3 coding DNA: TGCGCCAGCAGCACGGGACAGCACGGGGAGCAGTTCTTC.

This chain joins TRBV27 and TRBJ1-1; no definite D call. Germline CDR1 MNHEY, CDR2 SMNVEV (reference sequence). CDR3 size: 15 residues. The germline V and J ends were trimmed by 0 bases and 0 bases, with 8 bases remaining between them. CDR3 coding DNA: TGTGCCAGCAGTTTATCTGGCAACATGAACACTGAAGCTTTCTTT. It codes for CASSLSGNMNTEAFF.

The rearrangement uses TRBV29-1 and TRBJ2-3; 12 nucleotides match TRBD2. From germline, CDR1 is SQVTM and CDR2 ANQGSEA. The CDR3 totals 15 residues. V shed 5 bases, J shed 2 bases, and the junction held 5 bases outside the gene matches. The CDR3 spells CSVTGLAGPTDTQYF. CDR3 coding DNA: TGCAGCGTTACGGGACTAGCGGGCCCCACAGATACGCAGTATTTT.

This clone has only one observation. V and J are TRBV10-2 and TRBJ1-1, with D perhaps matching TRBD1 (6 bases). The V and J ends lost 4 bases and 2 bases respectively, with 8 bases between them. Germline values: CDR1 WSHSY, CDR2 SAAADI. CDR3 length equals 13 residues. The DNA of the CDR3 is TGCGCCAGCAGTGGACAGGTTAACACTGAAGCTTTCTTT. Protein product: CASSGQVNTEAFF.

This clone was seen more than once but under ten times. The CDR3 nucleotides are TGCGCCAGCAGGGCCCTAGGGGGTCAAAACACAGATACGCAGTATTTT. Translating it yields CASRALGGQNTDTQYF. The chain recombines TRBV5-1 with TRBJ2-3; weak D call: TRBD1 (6 bases). Trimming removed 5 bases at V and 2 bases at J, with 18 bases between. Germline loops: CDR1 SGHRS, CDR2 YFSETQ. This CDR3 region has 16 residues.

The genes are TRBV5-8 and TRBJ1-1; 7 bases fit TRBD1. Germline values: CDR1 SGHTS, CDR2 YDEGEE. This CDR3 comprises 15 residues. The V segment lost 3 bases and the J segment 0 bases; nucleotides outside the gene matches: 5. This CDR3 is CASSWETGLNTEAFF. DNA for the CDR3: TGTGCCAGCAGCTGGGAGACAGGGTTGAACACTGAAGCTTTCTTT.

This CDR3 reads CASSPRPGAYGYTF. CDR3 DNA sequence: TGTGCCAGCAGCCCTCGGCCAGGGGCCTATGGCTACACCTTC. This chain uses TRBV3-1 (or the pseudogene TRBV3-2) with TRBJ1-2; D might be TRBD1 (6 bases). CDR1 LGHDT and CDR2 YNNKEL come from the germline V gene (reference sequence). With 4 bases removed from V and 4 bases from J, the gap between germline ends came to 13 bases. This CDR3 spans 14 amino acids.

J is TRBJ1-6 and V is TRBV9; TRBD1 agrees at 7 bases. Trimming at V came to 3 bases and at J to 0 bases, leaving 3 bases not matched to a gene. From germline, CDR1 is SGDLS and CDR2 YYNGEE. The CDR3 loop spans 16 amino acids. The CDR3 is CASSAWDSSYNSPLHF. The CDR3 bases are TGTGCCAGCAGCGCCTGGGACAGCTCCTATAATTCACCCCTCCACTTT.

Concerning this clone itself: Additional DNA sequences in this sample encode the identical CDR3. The chain combines TRBV28 with TRBJ2-5; D call uncertain. V gave up 3 bases and J gave up 5 bases, with 4 bases separating them. The germline V gene has CDR1 MDHEN and CDR2 SYDVKM. CDR3 length: 11 residues. CDR3 DNA: TGTGCCAGCAGTTTGAGGGAGACCCAGTACTTC. Residues: CASSLRETQYF.

The V call is TRBV18, the J call TRBJ2-6; D may be TRBD2 (5 bases). Germline loops: CDR1 KGHSH, CDR2 LQKENI. This CDR3 contains 15 residues. Trimming took 3 bases from V and 5 from J, leaving 11 bases between them. CDR3 region: CASSPGEGRANVLTF. CDR3 DNA: TGTGCCAGCTCACCGGGCGAGGGTCGGGCCAACGTCCTGACTTTC.

The V and J genes are TRBV5-4 and TRBJ2-6, with a weak D call TRBD2 (6 bases). The germline gives CDR1 SGHNT, CDR2 YYREEE (reference sequence). The CDR3 covers 19 residues. The ends were cut back, 4 bases at V and 5 bases at J, with 25 bases in the middle. In DNA form, the CDR3 reads TGTGCCAGCAGCGGGGGGTGGGGCGCGGCAGGGAATAGGGCCAACGTCCTGACTTTC. Amino acids: CASSGGWGAAGNRANVLTF.

This clone was picked up a small number of times. The chain carries TRBV5-1 and TRBJ1-3; TRBD1 matches 7 bases. The germline gives CDR1 SGHRS, CDR2 YFSETQ. The CDR3 loop spans 14 amino acids. With V trimmed by 4 bases and J by 5 bases, 6 bases remained unmatched. This CDR3 reads CASSLTGYRNTIYF. In nucleotides, the CDR3 is TGCGCCAGCAGCCTGACAGGGTACCGAAACACCATATATTTT. Using reference TRBV5-1 and TRBJ1-3 for the parts outside the CDR3, the full variable domain is KAGVTQTPRYLIKTRGQQVTLSCSPISGHRSVSWYQQTPGQGLQFLFEYFSETQRNKGNFPGRFSGRQFSNSRSEMNVSTLELGDSALYLCASSLTGYRNTIYFGEGSWLTVV.

The chain is built from TRBV6-2 or TRBV6-3 and TRBJ2-7, with 7 bases lining up with TRBD1. The CDR3 covers 15 residues. Germline V gives CDR1 MNHEY, CDR2 SVGEGT. The V and J ends lost 5 bases and 3 bases, in that order; junction bases with no gene match: 10. DNA of the CDR3: TGTGCCAGCAGTCCCTCCCGGGACAGAAGCTACGAGCAGTACTTC. Its translation is CASSPSRDRSYEQYF.

CDR3 sequence: CASSGFDRVGGYTF. In DNA form, the CDR3 reads TGTGCCAGCAGCGGGTTCGACAGGGTCGGGGGCTACACCTTC. The rearrangement joins TRBV7-8 to TRBJ1-2, with 7 bases identical to TRBD1. The germline CDR1 and CDR2 sequences are SGHVS and FQNEAQ. J lost 8 bases, V lost 5 bases, and 11 bases had no gene match. The CDR3 is 14 amino acids. Complete variable domain (other parts from reference TRBV7-8 and TRBJ1-2): GAGVSQSPRYKVAKRGQDVALRCDPISGHVSLFWYQQALGQGPEFLTYFQNEAQLDKSGLPSDRFFAERPEGSVSTLKIQRTQQEDSAVYLCASSGFDRVGGYTFGSGTRLTVV.

This clone was found a few times. This chain connects TRBV7-2 to TRBJ2-1, with 12 bases fitting TRBD2. Trimming took 0 bases from V and 6 from J; bases not matched to a gene: 15. CDR3 size: 20 residues. Germline V gene data show CDR1 as SGHTA and CDR2 as FQGNSA. The CDR3 loop reads CASSLAYRGLASGGANEQFF. CDR3 nucleotides: TGTGCCAGCAGCTTAGCGTATCGGGGCCTGGCTAGCGGGGGGGCCAATGAGCAGTTCTTC. Looking up the rest from reference TRBV7-2 and TRBJ2-1 gives the full variable domain: GAGVSQSPSNKVTEKGKDVELRCDPISGHTALYWYRQSLGQGLEFLIYFQGNSAPDKSGLPSDRFSAERTGGSVSTLTIQRTQQEDSAVYLCASSLAYRGLASGGANEQFFGPGTRLTVL.

The genes are TRBV2 and TRBJ2-2; 7 bases match TRBD1. The V gene's germline CDR1 is SNHLY and CDR2 FYNNEI. V was clipped by 4 bases and J by 0 bases; unmatched bases: 2. The CDR3 length is 15 residues. CDR3 bases: TGTGCCAGCAGTGCCGGGACAGCGAACACCGGGGAGCTGTTTTTT. It translates to CASSAGTANTGELFF.

CDR3 region: CASSFRDREAYEQYF. The CDR3 nucleotides read TGTGCCAGCAGCTTCCGGGACAGGGAGGCCTACGAGCAGTACTTC. The chain has TRBV5-6 and TRBJ2-7, with 9 bases aligning to TRBD1. Per germline, CDR1 SGHDT and CDR2 YYEEEE. V was pared by 2 bases and J by 2 bases, with 5 bases of the junction left unmatched. The CDR3 totals 15 residues.